The rows below give T cell receptor beta chains drawn from one sample of a study of T cell repertoires in cytomegalovirus infection. TCRdb re-derived calls from the reads in MiXCR, one entry per CDR3 protein. Here the sample spans about 740,000 distinct CDR3 sequences, 35% being singletons. Sequenced: PBMCs. These receptors all stem from a human donor in good health (CMV status not recorded). Some clones in this sample may be carry-over from other donors' samples. Both conserved end residues are part of each CDR3. The order of the fields is clone size, D gene, J gene, V gene, CDR3 protein, CDR3 DNA. D genes are given only for firm matches. Size is omitted from some rows. Given values are once, few, many or a class for expanded clones.

NA	NA	TRBJ2-7	TRBV19	CASSILGRGAYEQYF	TGTGCCAGTAGTATTCTGGGTAGAGGGGCCTACGAGCAGTACTTC
NA	NA	TRBJ2-7	TRBV10-3	CAISGPGRDEQYF	TGTGCCATCAGTGGGCCGGGTCGGGACGAGCAGTACTTC
many	NA	TRBJ2-2	TRBV7-9	CASRSGQNTGELFF	TGTGCCAGCAGGTCGGGACAAAACACCGGGGAGCTGTTTTTT
NA	NA	TRBJ1-6	TRBV20-1	CSARGPWAVGKSPLHF	TGCAGTGCTAGAGGCCCGTGGGCTGTGGGGAAATCACCCCTCCACTTT
NA	NA	TRBJ2-1	TRBV4-2	CASSQDFGGVRNNEPFF	TGTGCCAGCAGCCAAGATTTTGGGGGAGTAAGGAACAATGAGCCGTTCTTC
many	NA	TRBJ1-1	TRBV7-2	CASSYIRQNTEAFF	TGTGCCAGCAGCTATATCCGCCAGAACACTGAAGCTTTCTTT
NA	TRBD1	TRBJ2-3	TRBV25-1	CASSDLDRGQVTDTQYF	TGTGCCAGCAGTGACCTGGACAGGGGGCAGGTCACAGATACGCAGTATTTT
NA	NA	TRBJ1-3	TRBV11-2	CASSLVWRPPGNTIYF	TGTGCCAGCAGCCTGGTCTGGCGGCCTCCTGGAAACACCATATATTTT
NA	NA	TRBJ2-5	TRBV7-9	CASSLIPVGEETQYF	TGTGCCAGCAGCTTAATACCCGTCGGGGAAGAGACCCAGTACTTC
NA	TRBD2	TRBJ2-3	TRBV5-6	CASSPGRGRSTDTQYF	TGTGCCAGCAGCCCAGGCCGCGGGAGGTCGACAGATACGCAGTATTTT
NA	NA	TRBJ2-3	TRBV19	CASSARDTQYF	TGTGCCAGTAGTGCAAGGGATACGCAGTATTTT
few	NA	TRBJ2-5	TRBV19	CASRRRSGETQYF	TGTGCCAGCCGCCGACGGAGCGGGGAGACCCAGTACTTC
NA	NA	TRBJ1-1	TRBV20-1	CSARDRKKGGTEAFF	TGCAGTGCTAGAGATCGCAAAAAGGGAGGTACTGAAGCTTTCTTT
NA	NA	TRBJ2-5	TRBV20-1	CSAIIGETQYF	TGCAGTGCTATAATAGGAGAGACCCAGTACTTC
once	TRBD2	TRBJ2-1	TRBV28	CASRFGWGGSYNEQFF	TGTGCCAGCAGGTTCGGTTGGGGGGGCTCCTACAATGAGCAGTTCTTC
NA	NA	TRBJ2-6	TRBV30	CAWSVGGGANVLTF	TGTGCCTGGAGTGTAGGTGGAGGGGCCAACGTCCTGACTTTC
NA	TRBD1	TRBJ1-1	TRBV12-3/TRBV12-4	CASTNSHRGNTEAFF	TGTGCCAGCACTAATTCACACAGGGGGAACACTGAAGCTTTCTTT
once	TRBD1	TRBJ1-5	TRBV10-3	CAISQTGEGHQPQHF	TGTGCCATCAGCCAGACAGGGGAAGGGCATCAGCCCCAGCATTTT
NA	TRBD1	TRBJ1-6	TRBV11-1	CASSSEGGTANSPLHF	TGTGCCAGCAGCTCGGAGGGGGGGACAGCAAATTCACCCCTCCACTTT
NA	NA	TRBJ1-2	TRBV28	CASSLLGANGYTF	TGTGCCAGCAGTTTGTTGGGCGCCAATGGCTACACCTTC
many	NA	TRBJ1-1	TRBV28	CASSFSLFGGSMNTEAFF	TGTGCCAGCAGTTTTAGTCTCTTTGGGGGGTCCATGAACACTGAAGCTTTCTTT
NA	TRBD1	TRBJ1-5	TRBV6-5	CASRTGGANQPQHF	TGTGCCAGCAGGACAGGGGGAGCAAATCAGCCCCAGCATTTT
few	NA	TRBJ1-2	TRBV27	CASSPYRAPDGYTF	TGTGCCAGCAGTCCCTACAGAGCCCCGGATGGCTACACCTTC
NA	NA	TRBJ1-2	TRBV28	CASKQDTNYGYTF	TGTGCCAGCAAGCAGGACACTAACTATGGCTACACCTTC
NA	NA	TRBJ2-7	TRBV15	CATSREGNEQYF	TGTGCCACCAGCAGAGAAGGGAACGAGCAGTACTTC
NA	TRBD1	TRBJ1-2	TRBV5-4	CASSQGTGGEDYGYTF	TGTGCCAGCAGCCAAGGGACAGGGGGAGAGGACTATGGCTACACCTTC
NA	TRBD1	TRBJ2-7	TRBV25-1	CASTQDRPPYEQYF	TGTGCCAGCACTCAGGACAGGCCTCCCTACGAGCAGTACTTC
once	NA	TRBJ2-2	TRBV28	CASTTTRTGTGELFF	TGTGCCAGCACCACGACACGGACTGGGACCGGGGAGCTGTTTTTT